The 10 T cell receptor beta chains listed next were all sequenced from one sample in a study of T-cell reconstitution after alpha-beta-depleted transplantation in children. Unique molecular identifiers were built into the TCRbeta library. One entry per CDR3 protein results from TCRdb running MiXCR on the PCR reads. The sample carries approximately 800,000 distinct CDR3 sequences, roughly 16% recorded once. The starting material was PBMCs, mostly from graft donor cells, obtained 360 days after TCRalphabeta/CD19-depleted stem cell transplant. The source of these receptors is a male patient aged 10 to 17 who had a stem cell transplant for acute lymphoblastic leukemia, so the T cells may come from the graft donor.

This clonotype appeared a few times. CDR3 loop: CASSSGDHYEQYF. Here the CDR3 DNA reads TGCGCCAGCAGCTCCGGGGATCACTACGAGCAGTACTTC. The chain joins TRBV5-1 to TRBJ2-7, with D perhaps matching TRBD2 (5 bases). The CDR3 has 13 residues. V dropped 3 bases and J dropped 3 bases, with 10 bases sitting between them. The germline V gene encodes CDR1 SGHRS and CDR2 YFSETQ.

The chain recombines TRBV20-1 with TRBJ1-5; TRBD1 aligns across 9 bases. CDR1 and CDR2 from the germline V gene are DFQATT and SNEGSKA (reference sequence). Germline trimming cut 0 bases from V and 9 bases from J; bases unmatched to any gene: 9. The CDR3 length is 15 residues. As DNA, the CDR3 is TGCAGTGCTAGAGATCTCGACAGGGGGGGAATGCCCCAGCATTTT. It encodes CSARDLDRGGMPQHF.

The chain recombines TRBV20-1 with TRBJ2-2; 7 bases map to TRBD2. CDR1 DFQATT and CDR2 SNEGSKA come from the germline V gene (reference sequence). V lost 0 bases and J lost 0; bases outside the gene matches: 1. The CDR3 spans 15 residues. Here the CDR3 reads CSAREGTTNTGELFF. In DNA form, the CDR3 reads TGCAGTGCTAGAGAGGGGACTACGAACACCGGGGAGCTGTTTTTT.

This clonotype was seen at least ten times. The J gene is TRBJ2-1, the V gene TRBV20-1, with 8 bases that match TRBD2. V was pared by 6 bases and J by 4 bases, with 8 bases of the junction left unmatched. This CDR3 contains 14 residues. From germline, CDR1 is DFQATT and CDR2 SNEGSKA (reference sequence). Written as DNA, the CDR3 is TGCAGTGCCCACTCCAGCGGGGGATACAATGAGCAGTTCTTC. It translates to CSAHSSGGYNEQFF.

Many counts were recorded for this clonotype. CDR3 residues: CASSLRSNSNTGELFF. The CDR3 DNA is TGCGCCAGCAGCTTGCGGAGCAATTCGAACACCGGGGAGCTGTTTTTT. This chain joins TRBV5-1 and TRBJ2-2; D is unresolved. This CDR3 is 16 amino acids long. Deletions cut 1 base from V and 0 bases from J, with 10 bases between. The germline V gene has CDR1 SGHRS and CDR2 YFSETQ.

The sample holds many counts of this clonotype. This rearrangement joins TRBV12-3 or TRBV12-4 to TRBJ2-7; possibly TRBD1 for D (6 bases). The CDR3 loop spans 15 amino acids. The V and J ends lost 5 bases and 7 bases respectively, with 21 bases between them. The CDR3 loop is CASSPQQGPRWEQYF. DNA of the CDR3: TGTGCCAGCAGTCCACAACAGGGTCCCCGGTGGGAGCAGTACTTC.

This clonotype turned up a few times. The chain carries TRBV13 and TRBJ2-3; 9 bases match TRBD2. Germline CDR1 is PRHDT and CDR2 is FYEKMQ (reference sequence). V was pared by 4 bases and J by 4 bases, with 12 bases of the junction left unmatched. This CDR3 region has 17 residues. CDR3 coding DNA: TGTGCCAGCAGCTCGATCCTAAGTAGCGGGGGTGCAGATACGCAGTATTTT. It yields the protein CASSSILSSGGADTQYF.

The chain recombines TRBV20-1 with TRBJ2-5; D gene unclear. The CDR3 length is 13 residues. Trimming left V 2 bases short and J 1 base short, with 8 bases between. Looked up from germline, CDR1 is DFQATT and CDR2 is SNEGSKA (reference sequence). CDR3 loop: CSARRLLQETQYF. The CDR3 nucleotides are TGCAGTGCTAGAAGGCTCCTCCAAGAGACCCAGTACTTC.

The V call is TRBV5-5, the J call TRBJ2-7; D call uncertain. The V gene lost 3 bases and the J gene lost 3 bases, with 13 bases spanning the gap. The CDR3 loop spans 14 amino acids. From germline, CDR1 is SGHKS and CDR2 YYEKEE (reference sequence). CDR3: CASSSRLGYYEQYF. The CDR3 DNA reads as TGTGCCAGCAGCTCTCGCCTAGGCTACTACGAGCAGTACTTC.

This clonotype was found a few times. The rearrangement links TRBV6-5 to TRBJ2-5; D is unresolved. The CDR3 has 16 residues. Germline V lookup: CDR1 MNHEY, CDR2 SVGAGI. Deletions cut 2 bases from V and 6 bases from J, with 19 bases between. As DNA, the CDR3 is TGTGCCAGCAGTTACCGACGGACCGCACTGGCAAAGACCCAGTACTTC. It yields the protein CASSYRRTALAKTQYF.